The 24 T cell receptor beta chains given below trace back to one sample, sequenced in a study of glioma-infiltrating T cells. Amplification of TCR alpha and beta CDR3 regions from RNA used iRepertoire nested multiplex PCR. TCRdb recomputed calls from the multiplex PCR reads with MiXCR, one row per CDR3 protein. Counted here are about 130,000 distinct CDR3 sequences, about 25% occurring once; the ten biggest clones make up under 35%. The specimen was glioma tissue, nonneoplastic brain tissue, or PBMCs (not recorded which). The receptors stem from a human donor with low-grade glioma or glioblastoma, undergoing nonglioma brain surgery, or in good health (not recorded which).

This clonotype was seen more than once but under ten times. This chain joins TRBV6-1 and TRBJ1-3; maybe TRBD1 (5 bases). V was trimmed by 5 bases and J by 0 bases, leaving 14 bases between them. CDR1 is MNHNS and CDR2 is SASEGT in the germline V gene. This CDR3 is built from 16 residues. The CDR3 protein is CASSYWGRSSGNTIYF. CDR3 DNA: TGTGCCAGCAGTTATTGGGGCCGGAGCTCTGGAAACACCATATATTTT.

The chain has TRBV18 and TRBJ2-3; 12 bases are a match to TRBD2. V shed 3 bases and J 5 bases; nucleotides not matched to a gene: 6. Germline V gene sequence: CDR1 KGHSH, CDR2 LQKENI. The CDR3 has 16 amino acids. CDR3 loop: CASSPELAGGQDTQYF. For the CDR3, the DNA is TGTGCCAGCTCACCGGAGCTAGCGGGGGGGCAAGATACGCAGTATTTT. The full variable domain, with the rest looked up from reference TRBV18 and TRBJ2-3, is NAGVMQNPRHLVRRRGQEARLRCSPMKGHSHVYWYRQLPEEGLKFMVYLQKENIIDESGMPKERFSAEFPKEGPSILRIQQVVRGDSAAYFCASSPELAGGQDTQYFGPGTRLTVL.

The rearrangement joins TRBV28 to TRBJ1-2; 11 bases agree with TRBD1. Germline loops: CDR1 MDHEN, CDR2 SYDVKM. With 6 bases clipped from V and 8 bases from J, the junction kept 8 bases outside the gene matches. This CDR3 contains 14 residues. Here the CDR3 reads CASRNRDRGGGYTF. The CDR3 nucleotides read TGTGCCAGCAGAAATAGGGACAGGGGGGGCGGCTACACCTTC.

This clonotype came up many times. This chain uses TRBV4-1 with TRBJ1-5; weak D call: TRBD1 (5 bases). This CDR3 is 13 amino acids long. With 3 bases removed from V and 4 bases from J, the gap between germline ends came to 7 bases. The V gene's germline CDR1 is MGHRA and CDR2 YSYEKL. The CDR3 nucleotides are TGCGCCAGCAGCCAGGGGGTAAATCAGCCCCAGCATTTT. Protein: CASSQGVNQPQHF.

Remarks on this clonotype: A junction end diverges from the germline sequence, so it may reflect a read error. The chain has TRBV27 and TRBJ2-5; possible D gene TRBD1, 6 bases. The CDR3 has 14 residues. Germline CDR1 and CDR2: MNHEY and SMNVEV (reference sequence). The CDR3 protein is CACSLGRGIETQYF. As DNA, the CDR3 is TGTGCCTGCAGTTTAGGCAGGGGTATAGAGACCCAGTACTTC.

This clonotype was observed at least ten times. The V gene is TRBV27, the J gene TRBJ1-2; D is perhaps TRBD1 (5 bases). Trimming shortened V by 8 bases and J by 4 bases, and 14 bases separated the two germline ends. Per germline, CDR1 MNHEY and CDR2 SMNVEV (reference sequence). There are 13 residues in the CDR3. The CDR3 region has the DNA TGTGCCAGCGGCCGTACGGGGGTCTATGGCTACACCTTC. Encoded protein: CASGRTGVYGYTF.

The chain joins TRBV3-1 to TRBJ2-5; no clear D gene. Germline values: CDR1 LGHDT, CDR2 YNNKEL (reference sequence). This CDR3 spans 16 amino acids. With 2 bases removed from V and 10 bases from J, the gap between germline ends came to 23 bases. The DNA of the CDR3 is TGTGCCAGCAGCCAAATCGACCCTGGGGTAATGGTTATCCAGTACTTC. As protein: CASSQIDPGVMVIQYF.

This chain uses TRBV2 with TRBJ1-1; D is ambiguous. This CDR3 has 14 residues. Trimming took off 5 bases at V and 3 bases at J, with 13 bases between the two ends. The germline V gene has CDR1 SNHLY and CDR2 FYNNEI. In DNA form, the CDR3 reads TGTGCCAGCAGTCTTCTTGAGGCGGACACTGAAGCTTTCTTT. Its protein is CASSLLEADTEAFF.

The rearrangement uses TRBV24-1 and TRBJ1-2; 8 positions agree with TRBD1. This CDR3 has 15 residues. Germline assignment: CDR1 KGHDR and CDR2 SFDVKD. V lost 0 bases to trimming and J lost 2 bases; unmatched junction nucleotides: 1. The CDR3 bases are TGTGCCACCAGTGATTTGAACAGGGGGAACTATGGCTACACCTTC. Residues: CATSDLNRGNYGYTF.

The rearrangement links TRBV19 to TRBJ1-5; D gene unclear. This CDR3 has 14 amino acids. The V gene's germline CDR1 is LNHDA and CDR2 SQIVND (reference sequence). The ends were cut back, 4 bases at V and 6 bases at J, with 13 bases in the middle. For the CDR3, the DNA is TGTGCCAGTAGTACCTTTCCGCGGGGTCAGCCCCAGCATTTT. Its translation: CASSTFPRGQPQHF.

This clonotype was picked up one time. This could be a read error, since a much larger clone is one nucleotide away. The chain links TRBV6-2 or TRBV6-3 to TRBJ2-3; D is perhaps TRBD1 (5 bases). This CDR3 has 16 amino acids. Trimming removed 7 bases from V and 3 bases from J, with 20 bases in between. CDR1 is MNHEY, CDR2 SVGEGT, per germline. CDR3 bases: TGTGCCAGCAATGAGAGAGGACACAGTTCGACAGATACGCAGTATTTT. This sequence encodes CASNERGHSSTDTQYF.

This chain joins TRBV5-1 and TRBJ2-5, with D hard to call. The V end lost 0 bases, the J end lost 0 bases, and 9 bases lay between the germline ends. Per the germline V gene, CDR1 is SGHRS and CDR2 is YFSETQ. The CDR3 sequence is 15 residues long. This CDR3 is CASSLGLMYQETQYF. CDR3 bases: TGCGCCAGCAGCTTGGGACTCATGTACCAAGAGACCCAGTACTTC.

The rearrangement links TRBV27 to TRBJ1-2; D may be TRBD1 (6 bases). Trimming removed 6 bases at V and 0 bases at J, with 14 bases between. Germline CDR1 is MNHEY and CDR2 is SMNVEV (reference sequence). The CDR3 is 15 amino acids. The CDR3 sequence is CASSQQGVPNYGYTF. The CDR3 nucleotides are TGTGCCAGCAGCCAACAGGGTGTCCCTAACTATGGCTACACCTTC.

About this clonotype: The junction does not match germline at one end; this may be a read error. The V call is TRBV7-2, the J call TRBJ1-1; D uncertain. The CDR3 consists of 16 residues. Germline V CDR1 and CDR2: SGHTA, FQGNSA. The CDR3 nucleotides read TGTGCCAGCAGATTAGCTGCCATGCGGTTGAACACTGAAGCTTCCTTT. It yields the protein CASRLAAMRLNTEASF.

J is TRBJ2-7 and V is TRBV7-9; 9 bases match TRBD1. J gave up 5 bases and V 1 base, and 9 bases lay outside the gene matches. The germline gives CDR1 SEHNR, CDR2 FQNEAQ (reference sequence). CDR3 length: 16 residues. The CDR3 sequence is CASSLVTGTGSDEQYV. The CDR3 nucleotides are TGTGCCAGCAGCTTAGTAACCGGGACAGGGAGCGACGAGCAGTACGTC.

V is TRBV10-1 and J is TRBJ2-7; no clear D. V dropped 2 bases and J dropped 2 bases, with 16 bases sitting between them. The CDR3 loop spans 16 amino acids. The germline V gene has CDR1 WNHNN and CDR2 SYGVQD (reference sequence). This chain's CDR3 is CASSEVETVTTYEQYV. The CDR3 coding sequence is TGCGCCAGCAGTGAGGTAGAAACAGTAACCACCTACGAGCAGTACGTC.

This clonotype was detected many times. The CDR3 spells CSAGRGQGQPQHF. Here the CDR3 DNA reads TGCAGTGCTGGCAGGGGGCAGGGGCAGCCCCAGCATTTT. This chain uses TRBV20-1 with TRBJ1-5; 8 bases match TRBD1. There are 13 residues in the CDR3. Germline CDR1 reads DFQATT; CDR2 reads SNEGSKA (reference sequence). Germline trimming cut 5 bases from V and 7 bases from J; bases unmatched to any gene: 7.

By share, this clonotype counts as medium-sized. This sequence joins TRBV6-4 and TRBJ2-3; TRBD1 agrees at 8 bases. The ends lost 0 bases at V and 4 bases at J; junction bases unmatched: 0. Per the germline V gene, CDR1 is MRHNA and CDR2 is SNTAGT. CDR3 length: 14 residues. CDR3 bases: TGTGCCAGCAGTGACTCGACAGGGGCAGATACGCAGTATTTT. This translates into CASSDSTGADTQYF.

This clonotype appeared many times. This chain uses TRBV6-6 with TRBJ1-2, with D tentatively TRBD1 (5 bases). The CDR3 sequence is 14 residues long. V shed 0 bases and J shed 6 bases, with 11 bases lying between them. Germline CDR1 is MNHNY and CDR2 is SVGAGI (reference sequence). The CDR3 reads CASSYSSRENGYTF. The CDR3 DNA reads as TGTGCCAGCAGTTACTCGAGCAGGGAAAATGGCTACACCTTC.

In its sample, this clonotype was seen many times. CDR3 coding DNA: TGTGCCAGCAGCCCGCGGAGGGGGGCCAAAGATACGCAGTATTTT. It yields the protein CASSPRRGAKDTQYF. The chain has TRBV6-2 or TRBV6-3 and TRBJ2-3; either TRBD1 or TRBD2 may fit D (6 bases each). CDR1 and CDR2 from the germline V gene are MNHEY and SVGEGT. Trimming cost V 6 bases and J 5 bases, with 18 bases left between them. CDR3 length: 15 residues.

The CDR3 DNA reads as TGTGCCAGCAGCACGGGACCACAAGAGACCCAGTACTTC. This encodes CASSTGPQETQYF. The chain couples TRBV11-3 to TRBJ2-5; D might be TRBD1 or TRBD2, each matching 5 bases. The CDR3 sequence is 13 residues long. Trimming shortened V by 5 bases and J by 2 bases, and 9 bases separated the two germline ends. Looked up from germline, CDR1 is SGHNT and CDR2 is YENEEA.

This clonotype showed up just a few times. A read error is likely, as this CDR3 ends without the conserved phenylalanine or tryptophan. This chain connects TRBV10-3 to TRBJ2-7, with D tentatively TRBD1 (6 bases). CDR1 and CDR2 from the germline V gene are ENHRY and SYGVKD. There are 12 residues in the CDR3. V lost 6 bases and J 6 bases, leaving 12 bases between the germline ends. The CDR3 DNA reads TGTGCCATCAGCGAATCAGGGGTCGAGCAGTACATC. Its protein is CAISESGVEQYI.

This chain joins TRBV24-1 and TRBJ2-2, with a tentative D call TRBD2 (5 bases). CDR3 length equals 13 residues. Germline CDR1 is KGHDR and CDR2 is SFDVKD. V lost 9 bases to trimming and J lost 1 base, with 8 bases between them. The CDR3 loop is CATEGGNTGELFF. The CDR3 DNA is TGTGCCACCGAGGGCGGGAACACCGGGGAGCTGTTTTTT.

This clonotype has a handful of counts. The V and J genes are TRBV6-6 and TRBJ2-7; the match to TRBD1 covers 9 bases. The CDR3 runs 15 residues. Trimming at V came to 2 bases and at J to 3 bases, leaving 5 bases not matched to a gene. The germline V gene encodes CDR1 MNHNY and CDR2 SVGAGI (reference sequence). The CDR3 sequence: CASSYTDRGLYEQYV. DNA for the CDR3: TGTGCCAGCAGTTACACGGACAGGGGCCTCTACGAGCAGTACGTC.